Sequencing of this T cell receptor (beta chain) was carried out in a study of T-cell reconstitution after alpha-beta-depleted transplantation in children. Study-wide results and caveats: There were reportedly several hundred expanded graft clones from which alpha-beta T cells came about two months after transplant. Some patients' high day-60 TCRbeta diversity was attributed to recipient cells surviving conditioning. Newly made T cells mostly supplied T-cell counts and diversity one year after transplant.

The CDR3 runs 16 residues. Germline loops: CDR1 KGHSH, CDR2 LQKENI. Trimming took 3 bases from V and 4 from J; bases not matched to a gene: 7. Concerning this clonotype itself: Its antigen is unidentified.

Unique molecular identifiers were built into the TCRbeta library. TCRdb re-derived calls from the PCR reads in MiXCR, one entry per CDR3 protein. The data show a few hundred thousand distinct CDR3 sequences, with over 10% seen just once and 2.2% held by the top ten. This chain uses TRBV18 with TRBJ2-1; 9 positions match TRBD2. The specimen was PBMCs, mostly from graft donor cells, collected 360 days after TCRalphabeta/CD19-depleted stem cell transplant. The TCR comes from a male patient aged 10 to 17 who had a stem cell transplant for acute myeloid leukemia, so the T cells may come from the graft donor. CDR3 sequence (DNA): TGTGCCAGCTCACCGACGACTAGCGGACGTTACAATGAGCAGTTCTTC. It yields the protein CASSPTTSGRYNEQFF.